The source of this TCR beta chain is a study of shared clonotypes between healthy human individuals. Repertoires were generated with immunoSEQ multiplex PCR, while TCRdb's copy carries only in-frame clones and drops some. The sample yields more than 2 million clones, approximately 96% seen once. Worth noting for this clone: Its matching antigen is unknown.

V was shortened by 0 bases and J by 3 bases, with 18 bases between the two germline ends. From germline, CDR1 is LGHNA and CDR2 YSLEER. CDR3 length: 17 amino acids. Findings of the study overall: Among the subsets, naive ones generally showed larger estimated richness than memory ones. Generation of non-shared clonotypes was less probable than generation of clonotypes shared by all four donors. With few donors, the genetic and exposure-history diversity represented was limited.

V is TRBV4-3 and J is TRBJ2-7, with D perhaps TRBD2 (5 bases). This receptor was taken from a young man in good health. The material sequenced was naive CD4+ T cells sorted from blood. Subset of the sample: CD45RA+ positively selected. In DNA, the CDR3 is TGCGCCAGCAGCCAAGATCCCCCCTTACTAGGCCTCTACGAGCAGTACTTC. This gives the protein CASSQDPPLLGLYEQYF.